This T cell receptor (beta chain) derives from a study of post-analysis software for immune sequencing data (dated by TCRdb to 2013 to 2016). Study-wide context: Recorded disease courses included relapsing-remitting, secondary progressive and progressive-relapsing multiple sclerosis, with some patients lacking subtype annotation. Patient repertoires were compared against about twelve previously published healthy control repertoires from donors aged roughly 6 to 26 years. A subset of samples was prepared in parallel using single-end sample barcoding, then pooled and co-amplified after Illumina adapter ligation. The investigation overall reported the following: Direct clustering with F measure showed strong co-clustering of samples prepared in the same batch, prompting a batch-effect correction. Patients showed significantly higher frequencies than controls for about five TRBV segments, among them TRBV5-6, TRBV5-1 and TRBV20-1. Normalized Chao1 diversity was significantly lower in multiple sclerosis patients than controls, suggesting substantial peripheral T-cell clonal expansion. The multiple sclerosis patient group was slightly younger than the control group.

Receptors were amplified or captured by PCR. Sequencing was carried out with an Illumina HiSeq 2500. To reduce PCR and sequencing biases, unique molecular identifiers were incorporated into the TCR beta cDNA libraries. Some 500,000 cDNA molecules were obtained for every 1 to 10 million input T cells, so each molecule roughly corresponded to one T cell. The same protocol used for the earlier healthy control dataset was applied to prepare and sequence the patient libraries. Within a given batch, samples were prepared together, multiplexed and sequenced on the same HiSeq lane. The paper's processing steps were these. MIGEC handled the raw barcoded reads, throwing out single-read molecular identifier groups before consensus assembly and CDR3 extraction. VDJtools was used for post-analysis of the clonotype tables, and diversity was normalized by down-sampling every dataset to the size of the smallest sample. Repertoire overlap clustering matched CDR3 amino acid but not nucleotide sequences to correct batch-related cross-sample contamination. TCRdb itself trimmed the public reads at Q25 with fastp, ran MiXCR and retained productive beta chains. Every distinct CDR3 protein forms one entry, paired with its most common genes and DNA. The V and J calls reflect TCRdb's pipeline rather than the authors' work. This sample holds under 200,000 distinct CDR3 sequences; approximately 28% were observed only once. 3% to 4% of the sample lies in the top ten.

CDR1 and CDR2 were assigned from the germline V gene as LGHNA and YNFKEQ. The CDR3 has 16 amino acids, counting the end cysteine and phenylalanine. The CDR3 DNA has 48 bases and is translated from base 1. To demonstrate the VDJtools post-analysis software, TCR beta repertoires were profiled from the peripheral blood of more than ten young patients with multiple sclerosis. Multiple sclerosis patients were children and adolescents aged roughly 6 to 17 years. This clonotype turned up a few times. The antigen this receptor binds is unknown. This may stem from a read error, because a much larger clone lies one nucleotide away.

This clonotype was obtained from a girl under 18 with multiple sclerosis. The sequence joins TRBV4-2 to TRBJ2-3, with TRBD2 perhaps the D gene, on 6 matching bases. The sequencing input was blood. The nucleotides read TGTGCCAGCAGCCAAGATCTGCCGCGGGGTTCAGATACGCCGTATTTT. The translation is CASSQDLPRGSDTPYF.